This TCR beta chain was observed in a study of cytomegalovirus exposure and HLA in healthy donors. Study conclusions and caveats: A later analysis reportedly found that, within productive TCRs, an Asian-associated ancestry cluster had fewer N-insertions than the mean observed across the approximately 700 donors.

Primers for the PCR totalled 60 Vbeta and 13 Jbeta. Assay: immunoSEQ multiplex PCR; the TCRdb copy retains only in-frame clones and omits some. The repertoire includes about 130,000 clones, about 83% of them detected once, and around 1.2% sits in the top ten. Germline lookup yields CDR1 SGDLS and CDR2 YYNGEE. This CDR3 is built from 17 residues. V lost 4 bases and J lost 5; bases outside the gene matches: 14. Remarks on this clone: Its cognate antigen is unknown.

The rearrangement links TRBV9 to TRBJ2-3, with 9 bases matching TRBD1. This TCR was sampled from a girl aged 2 to 10 in good health and CMV-seronegative. The sequencing input was PBMCs. The CDR3 sequence: CASSPARRTGVVDTQYF. The CDR3, as DNA: TGTGCCAGCAGCCCAGCGCGGAGGACAGGGGTAGTAGATACGCAGTATTTT.